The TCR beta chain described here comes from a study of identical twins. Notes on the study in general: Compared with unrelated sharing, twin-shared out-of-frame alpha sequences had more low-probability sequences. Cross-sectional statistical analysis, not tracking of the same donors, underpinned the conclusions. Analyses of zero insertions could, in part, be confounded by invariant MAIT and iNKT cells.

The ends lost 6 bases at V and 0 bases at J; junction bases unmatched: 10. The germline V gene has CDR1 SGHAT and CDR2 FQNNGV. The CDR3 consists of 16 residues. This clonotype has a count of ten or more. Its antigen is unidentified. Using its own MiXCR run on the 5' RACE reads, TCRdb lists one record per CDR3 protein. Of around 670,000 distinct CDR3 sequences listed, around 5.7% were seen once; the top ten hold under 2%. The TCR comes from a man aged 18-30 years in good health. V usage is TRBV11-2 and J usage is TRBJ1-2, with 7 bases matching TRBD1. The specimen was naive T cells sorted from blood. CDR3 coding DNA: TGTGCCAGCAGTAAAATGACAGGGCAAGCTAACTATGGCTACACCTTC. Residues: CASSKMTGQANYGYTF.